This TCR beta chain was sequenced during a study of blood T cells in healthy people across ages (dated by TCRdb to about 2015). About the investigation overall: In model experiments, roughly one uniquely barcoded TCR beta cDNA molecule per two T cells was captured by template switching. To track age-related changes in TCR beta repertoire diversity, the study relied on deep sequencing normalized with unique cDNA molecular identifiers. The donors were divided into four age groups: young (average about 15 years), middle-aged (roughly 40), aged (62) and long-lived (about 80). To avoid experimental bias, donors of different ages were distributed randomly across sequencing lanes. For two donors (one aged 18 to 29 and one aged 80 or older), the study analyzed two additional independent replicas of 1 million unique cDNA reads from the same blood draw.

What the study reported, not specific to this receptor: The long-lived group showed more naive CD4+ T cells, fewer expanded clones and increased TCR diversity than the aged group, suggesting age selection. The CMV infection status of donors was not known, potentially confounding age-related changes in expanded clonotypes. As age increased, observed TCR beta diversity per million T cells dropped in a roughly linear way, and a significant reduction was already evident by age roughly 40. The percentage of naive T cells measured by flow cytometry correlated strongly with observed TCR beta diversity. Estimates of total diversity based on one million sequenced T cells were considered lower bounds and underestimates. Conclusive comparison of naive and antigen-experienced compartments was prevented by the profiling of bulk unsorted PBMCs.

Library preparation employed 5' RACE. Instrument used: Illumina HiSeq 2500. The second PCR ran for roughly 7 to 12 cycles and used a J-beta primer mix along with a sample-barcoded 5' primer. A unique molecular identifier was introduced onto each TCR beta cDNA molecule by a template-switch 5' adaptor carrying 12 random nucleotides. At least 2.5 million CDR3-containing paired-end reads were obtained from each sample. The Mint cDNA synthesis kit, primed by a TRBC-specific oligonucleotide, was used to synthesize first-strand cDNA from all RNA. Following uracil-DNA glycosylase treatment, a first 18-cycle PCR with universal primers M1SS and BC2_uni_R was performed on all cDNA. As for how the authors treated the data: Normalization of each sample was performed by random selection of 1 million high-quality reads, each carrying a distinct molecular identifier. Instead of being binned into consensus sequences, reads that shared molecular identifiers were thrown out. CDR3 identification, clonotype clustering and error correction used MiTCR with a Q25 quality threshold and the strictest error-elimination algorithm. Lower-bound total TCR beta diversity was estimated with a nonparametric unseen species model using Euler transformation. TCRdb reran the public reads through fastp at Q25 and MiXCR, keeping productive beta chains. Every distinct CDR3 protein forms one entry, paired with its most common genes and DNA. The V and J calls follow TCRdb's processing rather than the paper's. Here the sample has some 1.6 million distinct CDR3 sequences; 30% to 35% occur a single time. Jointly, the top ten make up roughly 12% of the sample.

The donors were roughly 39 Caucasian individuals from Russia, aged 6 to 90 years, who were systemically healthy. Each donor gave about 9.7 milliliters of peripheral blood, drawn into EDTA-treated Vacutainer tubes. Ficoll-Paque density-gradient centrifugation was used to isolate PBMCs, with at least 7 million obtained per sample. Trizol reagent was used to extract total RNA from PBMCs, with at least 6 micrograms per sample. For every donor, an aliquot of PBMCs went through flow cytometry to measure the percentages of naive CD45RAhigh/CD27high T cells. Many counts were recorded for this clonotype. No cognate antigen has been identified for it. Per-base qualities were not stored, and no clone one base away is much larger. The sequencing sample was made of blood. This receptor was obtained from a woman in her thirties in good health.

In nucleotide form, the sequence is TGTGCCAGCAGGGATTCTCTTACCGGGACAGGGGGCTATGGCTACACCTTC. The resulting protein is CASRDSLTGTGGYGYTF. This chain joins TRBV12-3 or TRBV12-4 to TRBJ1-2; 11 bases in the junction line up with TRBD1. The CDR3 measures 17 amino acids from cysteine to phenylalanine. The only DNA kept is the CDR3, 51 bases in frame from the first base. Trimming accounts for 6 bases at V and 4 bases at J, while the number of junction bases matched to no gene is 13.